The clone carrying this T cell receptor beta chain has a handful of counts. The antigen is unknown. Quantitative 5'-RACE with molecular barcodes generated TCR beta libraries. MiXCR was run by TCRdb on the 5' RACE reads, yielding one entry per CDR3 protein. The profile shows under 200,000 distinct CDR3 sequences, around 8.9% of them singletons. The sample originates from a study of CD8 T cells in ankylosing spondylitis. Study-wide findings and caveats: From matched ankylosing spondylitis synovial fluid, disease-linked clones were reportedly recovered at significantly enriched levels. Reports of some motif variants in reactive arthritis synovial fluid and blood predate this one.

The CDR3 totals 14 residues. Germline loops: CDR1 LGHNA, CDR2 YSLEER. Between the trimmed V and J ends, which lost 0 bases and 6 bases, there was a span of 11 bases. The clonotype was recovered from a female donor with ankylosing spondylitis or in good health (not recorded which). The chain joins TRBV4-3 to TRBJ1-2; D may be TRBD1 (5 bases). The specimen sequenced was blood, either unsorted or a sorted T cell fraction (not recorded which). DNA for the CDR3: TGCGCCAGCAGCCAAGATGGGGGTTCGGATGGCTACACCTTC. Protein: CASSQDGGSDGYTF.